The present T cell receptor (beta chain) was sequenced within a study of OX40 agonist ivuxolimab in advanced cancers. Libraries were prepared by immunoSEQ multiplex PCR; TCRdb keeps only in-frame clonotypes and omits some of them. The top ten clones hold around 19% of a sample with around 66,000 clones, approximately 93% of them seen once. V trimming: 4 bases; J trimming: 2 bases; junction bases outside the gene matches: 8. CDR1 is SEHNR, CDR2 FQNEAQ, per germline (reference sequence). This CDR3 has 17 residues. The chain carries TRBV7-9 and TRBJ2-6; 7 nucleotides agree with TRBD1. The sequenced sample was CD4+ or CD8+ T cells sorted from blood, obtained in a trial of the OX40 agonist ivuxolimab. The clonotype originates from an adult with an advanced solid tumor such as melanoma, head and neck, liver or kidney cancer. CDR3 loop: CASSYAQGWAGANVLTF. DNA for the CDR3: TGTGCCAGCAGCTACGCACAGGGGTGGGCTGGGGCCAACGTCCTGACTTTC.